Listed here is a single TCR beta chain. The CDR3 loop spans 17 amino acids. J gave up 4 bases and V 8 bases, and 16 bases lay outside the gene matches. Germline V CDR1 and CDR2: SGDLS, YYNGEE. The data were obtained in a study of blood T cell repertoires in COVID-19. The repertoire was sequenced with immunoSEQ multiplex PCR; TCRdb's copy has only in-frame clones and lacks some. The sample carries 150,000 to 250,000 clones, 82% recorded once. This receptor was obtained from a man aged 40-55 years who had recovered from COVID-19. Sequencing was carried out using PBMCs or T cells enriched from blood (not recorded which). V usage is TRBV9 and J usage is TRBJ2-2, with TRBD2 matching 8 bases. The DNA for the CDR3 is TGTGCCAGTTCCTTGGGAGCGGGAGCGTTTGGCACCGGGGAGCTGTTTTTT. Residues: CASSLGAGAFGTGELFF.